Below are 14 T cell receptor beta chains sequenced from a single sample in a study of cytomegalovirus exposure and HLA in healthy donors. Use of 60 Vbeta and 13 Jbeta primers characterized the PCR. Repertoires were generated with immunoSEQ multiplex PCR, while TCRdb's copy carries only in-frame clones and drops some. The table records roughly 180,000 clones, 80% of them present only once. Sequenced: PBMCs. The receptors originated from a girl aged 10-17 years in good health and CMV-seropositive.

V usage is TRBV7-9 and J usage is TRBJ2-7; D perhaps matches TRBD2 (6 bases). In germline, CDR1 is SEHNR, CDR2 FQNEAQ (reference sequence). V gave up 5 bases and J gave up 0 bases, with 17 bases separating them. This CDR3 is 16 amino acids long. CDR3 region: CASSHPFRGSSYEQYF. Written as DNA, the CDR3 is TGTGCCAGCAGCCATCCTTTCCGGGGGAGCTCCTACGAGCAGTACTTC.

The V call is TRBV19, the J call TRBJ2-3; a possible D gene is TRBD1 (6 bases). The length of the CDR3 is 15 residues. V was cut by 2 bases and J by 3 bases, with 12 bases left in between. Germline lookup yields CDR1 LNHDA and CDR2 SQIVND (reference sequence). CDR3 sequence: CASSIRTGTTDTQYF. CDR3 in DNA: TGTGCCAGTAGTATAAGAACAGGGACAACAGATACGCAGTATTTT. Based on the CDR3 plus reference TRBV19 and TRBJ2-3, the full variable domain is DGGITQSPKYLFRKEGQNVTLSCEQNLNHDAMYWYRQDPGQGLRLIYYSQIVNDFQKGDIAEGYSVSREKKESFPLTVTSAQKNPTAFYLCASSIRTGTTDTQYFGPGTRLTVL.

The chain employs TRBV19 and TRBJ1-4, with TRBD1 as a possible D gene (6 bases). The CDR3 loop spans 16 amino acids. In germline, CDR1 is LNHDA, CDR2 SQIVND (reference sequence). Deletions cut 1 base from V and 0 bases from J, with 9 bases between. CDR3 bases: TGTGCCAGTAGTATAGGTAACAGGGCAACTAATGAAAAACTGTTTTTT. Translated, it gives CASSIGNRATNEKLFF.

This chain connects TRBV6-5 to TRBJ2-7; 8 positions match TRBD2. Germline trimming cut 2 bases from V and 4 bases from J; bases unmatched to any gene: 7. Germline CDR1 and CDR2: MNHEY and SVGAGI. This CDR3 spans 15 amino acids. CDR3 nucleotides: TGTGCCAGCAGTTACGGACCGGGAGGGTCTTACGAGCAGTACTTC. It codes for CASSYGPGGSYEQYF.

The rearrangement links TRBV27 to TRBJ2-2; 7 positions match TRBD1. Trimming cost V 5 bases and J 1 base; bases outside gene matches: 16. This CDR3 spans 19 amino acids. The V gene's germline CDR1 is MNHEY and CDR2 SMNVEV (reference sequence). The CDR3 protein is CASSLSGTELWKNTGELFF. CDR3 in DNA: TGTGCCAGCAGTCTTTCCGGGACAGAGTTGTGGAAGAACACCGGGGAGCTGTTTTTT.

The V call is TRBV5-4, the J call TRBJ2-1; 9 bases map to TRBD2. The CDR3 sequence is 19 residues long. Losses at the gene ends were 2 bases for V and 2 bases for J; bases not matched to a gene: 14. Per the germline V gene, CDR1 is SGHNT and CDR2 is YYREEE (reference sequence). CDR3 sequence (DNA): TGTGCCAGCAGCTTCGTCCGGCTAGCGGGAATGGGGGCCTACAATGAGCAGTTCTTC. As protein: CASSFVRLAGMGAYNEQFF.

The rearrangement joins TRBV6-4 to TRBJ1-1; possible D gene TRBD1, 6 bases. Deletions cut 3 bases from V and 8 bases from J, with 13 bases between. The CDR3 sequence is 13 residues long. Germline CDR1 reads MRHNA; CDR2 reads SNTAGT. Here the CDR3 DNA reads TGTGCCAGCAGTGAACAGGGAGTCGGCGAAGCTTTCTTT. Encoded protein: CASSEQGVGEAFF.

The V gene is TRBV5-1, the J gene TRBJ1-5; D perhaps matches TRBD1 (5 bases). Germline V CDR1 and CDR2: SGHRS, YFSETQ. CDR3 length equals 17 residues. With 1 base removed from V and 0 bases from J, the gap between germline ends came to 14 bases. The CDR3 spells CASSLSQGPYSNQPQHF. CDR3 DNA sequence: TGCGCCAGCAGCTTGTCTCAGGGCCCCTATAGCAATCAGCCCCAGCATTTT.

The CDR3 reads CASSQAGERNQPQHF. In DNA form, the CDR3 reads TGTGCCAGCAGCCAGGCAGGGGAGCGCAATCAGCCCCAGCATTTT. The rearrangement uses TRBV14 and TRBJ1-5; TRBD1 might be the D (6 bases). V lost 3 bases, J lost 2 bases, and 11 bases lay in between. This CDR3 contains 15 residues. Germline V gene data show CDR1 as SGHDN and CDR2 as FVKESK.

The chain is built from TRBV5-1 and TRBJ2-1; 7 nucleotides agree with TRBD2. Losses at the gene ends were 4 bases for V and 4 bases for J; bases not matched to a gene: 11. CDR1 and CDR2 from the germline V gene are SGHRS and YFSETQ. The CDR3 sequence is 16 residues long. In DNA form, the CDR3 reads TGCGCCAGCAGCCGACTGACGGGAGGCCTTTACAATGAGCAGTTCTTC. Its translation: CASSRLTGGLYNEQFF.

DNA for the CDR3: TGTGCCAGCAGCCTCAAGGGGAGGGGACTTACGAACACCGGGGAGCTGTTTTTT. Translation: CASSLKGRGLTNTGELFF. The chain couples TRBV7-6 to TRBJ2-2; 7 bases fit TRBD2. The V gene end was trimmed by 5 bases and the J gene end by 0 bases; junction bases not matched to a gene: 12. Germline V gene lookup returns CDR1 SGHVS and CDR2 FNYEAQ. CDR3 size: 18 residues.

The J gene is TRBJ2-2, the V gene TRBV2; 11 bases agree with TRBD2. Germline-derived CDR1 and CDR2 are SNHLY and FYNNEI. The trim removed 4 bases at V and 3 bases at J, leaving 7 bases unmatched. The CDR3 loop spans 17 amino acids. This CDR3 is CASSGTSGRSYTGELFF. For the CDR3, the DNA is TGTGCCAGCAGTGGTACTAGCGGGAGATCGTACACCGGGGAGCTGTTTTTT.

CDR3 protein: CAISEREGDEQFF. The CDR3 DNA is TGTGCCATCAGCGAGCGGGAGGGGGATGAGCAGTTCTTC. The chain has TRBV10-3 and TRBJ2-1, with 10 bases lining up with TRBD2. V shed 6 bases and J 8 bases; nucleotides not matched to a gene: 4. The CDR3 is 13 amino acids. Germline V gene data show CDR1 as ENHRY and CDR2 as SYGVKD.

V gene TRBV27 combines with J gene TRBJ1-4; tentative D call: TRBD1 (6 bases). The germline CDR1 and CDR2 sequences are MNHEY and SMNVEV (reference sequence). CDR3 size: 15 residues. V gave up 0 bases and J gave up 7 bases, with 12 bases separating them. In DNA, the CDR3 is TGTGCCAGCAGTTTATCAAAAGGGGGACGTGAAAAACTGTTTTTT. Protein sequence: CASSLSKGGREKLFF.